This T cell receptor beta chain was sequenced in a study of cytomegalovirus exposure and HLA in healthy donors. The study ran its PCR with 60 Vbeta and 13 Jbeta primers. Repertoires were generated with immunoSEQ multiplex PCR, while TCRdb's copy carries only in-frame clones and drops some. The data contain 150,000 to 200,000 clones, roughly 83% of them singletons. The CDR3 runs to 16 residues. Germline V gene sequence: CDR1 KGHSH, CDR2 LQKENI. V was pared by 3 bases and J by 3 bases, with 5 bases of the junction left unmatched. The chain is built from TRBV18 and TRBJ1-6, with TRBD1 matching over 7 bases. The clonotype comes from a boy younger than 18 in good health and CMV-seronegative. The sequencing sample was made of PBMCs. CDR3 in DNA: TGTGCCAGCTCACCCAGGACAGGAATCTATAATTCACCCCTCCACTTT. Translating it yields CASSPRTGIYNSPLHF. Combining the CDR3 with reference TRBV18 and TRBJ1-6 gives the whole variable domain NAGVMQNPRHLVRRRGQEARLRCSPMKGHSHVYWYRQLPEEGLKFMVYLQKENIIDESGMPKERFSAEFPKEGPSILRIQQVVRGDSAAYFCASSPRTGIYNSPLHFGNGTRLTVT.